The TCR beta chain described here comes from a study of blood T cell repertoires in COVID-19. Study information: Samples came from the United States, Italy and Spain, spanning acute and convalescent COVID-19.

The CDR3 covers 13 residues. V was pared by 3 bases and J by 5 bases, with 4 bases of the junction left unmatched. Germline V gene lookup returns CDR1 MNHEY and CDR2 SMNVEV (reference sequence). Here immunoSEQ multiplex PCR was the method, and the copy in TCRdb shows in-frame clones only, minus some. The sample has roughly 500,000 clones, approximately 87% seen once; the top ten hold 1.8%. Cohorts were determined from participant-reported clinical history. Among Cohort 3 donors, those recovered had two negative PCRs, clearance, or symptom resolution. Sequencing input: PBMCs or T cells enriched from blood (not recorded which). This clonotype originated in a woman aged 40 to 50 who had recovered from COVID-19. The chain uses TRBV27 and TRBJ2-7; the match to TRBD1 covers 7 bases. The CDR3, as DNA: TGTGCCAGCAGTTTCAGGGGGTGGGACGAGCAGTACTTC. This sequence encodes CASSFRGWDEQYF.